This T cell receptor (beta chain) is from a study of technical replicates of blood from four donors. Germline V gives CDR1 SGHTA, CDR2 FQGNSA. Trimming left V 2 bases short and J 5 bases short, with 10 bases between. CDR3 length: 14 amino acids. Assay: immunoSEQ multiplex PCR; the TCRdb copy retains only in-frame clones and omits some. The sample has fewer than 70,000 clones; about 82% are singletons. The V call is TRBV7-2, the J call TRBJ1-5; possible D gene TRBD1, 6 bases. This TCR derives from a human donor in good health. Some clones in this sample may be carry-over from other donors' samples. Sequenced sample: PBMCs. The chain's CDR3 is CASSLLSGDQPQHF. CDR3 DNA sequence: TGTGCCAGCAGCTTACTCTCAGGGGATCAGCCCCAGCATTTT.